This TCR beta chain was found in a study of cytomegalovirus exposure and HLA in healthy donors. General study findings and limits: Follow-up analysis found HLA locus-dependent TCR association rates, highest for DRB1 and lowest for HLA-C.

Primers: 60 Vbeta forward and 13 Jbeta reverse. Assay: immunoSEQ multiplex PCR; the TCRdb copy retains only in-frame clones and omits some. The data contain more than 150,000 clones, roughly 88% of them singletons. V was clipped by 2 bases and J by 0 bases, with 17 bases between them. The CDR3 contains 18 residues. Germline-derived CDR1 and CDR2 are GTSNPN and SVGIG (reference sequence). Comments on this clone: What it binds is unknown.

The V call is TRBV30, the J call TRBJ1-6; D not certain. This clonotype was obtained from a girl under 10 years old in good health and CMV-seropositive. Specimen: PBMCs. CDR3 DNA sequence: TGTGCCTGGAGTACGGACTGGCCGGCGAGCTCCTATAATTCACCCCTCCACTTT. Protein sequence: CAWSTDWPASSYNSPLHF.